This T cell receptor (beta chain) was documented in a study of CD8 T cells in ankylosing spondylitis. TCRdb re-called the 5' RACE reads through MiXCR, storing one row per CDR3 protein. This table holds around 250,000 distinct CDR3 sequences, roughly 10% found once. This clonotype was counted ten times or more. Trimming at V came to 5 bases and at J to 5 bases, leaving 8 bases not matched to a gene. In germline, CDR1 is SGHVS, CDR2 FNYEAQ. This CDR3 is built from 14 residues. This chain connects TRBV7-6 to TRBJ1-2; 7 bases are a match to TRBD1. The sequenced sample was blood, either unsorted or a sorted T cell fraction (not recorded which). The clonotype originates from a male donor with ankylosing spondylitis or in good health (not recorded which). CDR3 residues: CASSPGTASYGYTF. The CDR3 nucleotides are TGTGCCAGCAGCCCCGGGACAGCCTCGTATGGCTACACCTTC.